This is a list of T cell receptor beta chains from one sample in a study of early T cells in non-severe SARS-CoV-2 infection. TCRdb recomputed calls from the 5' RACE reads with MiXCR, one row per CDR3 protein. The data contain roughly 41,000 distinct CDR3 sequences, under 6.5% of them singletons. Sequencing was done on a sample of whole blood. The receptors here all came from an adult who was a healthcare worker with PCR-confirmed SARS-CoV-2 infection or an uninfected control (not recorded which). Both conserved end residues are part of each CDR3. A D gene is named only where the DNA matches it firmly. A row's size may be missing; if present it is once, few, many or a size class.

J	length	size	D	V	DNA	CDR3
TRBJ1-2	14	many	-	TRBV12-3/TRBV12-4	TGTGCCAGCAGTTTATCAGGGAAGGGCTATGGCTACACCTTC	CASSLSGKGYGYTF
TRBJ1-4	18	-	TRBD1	TRBV6-1	TGTGCCAGCAGTGATGTGACAGGGATGAATCCAACTAATGAAAAACTGTTTTTT	CASSDVTGMNPTNEKLFF
TRBJ2-1	15	few	TRBD2	TRBV28	TGTGCCAGCCGGACTAGCGGGAGAAGGGCGAATGAGCAGTTCTTC	CASRTSGRRANEQFF
TRBJ2-1	14	many	-	TRBV5-1	TGCGCCAGCAGCACGGGGTCTACCAGGGGTGAGCAGTTCTTC	CASSTGSTRGEQFF
TRBJ2-1	15	few	TRBD2	TRBV3-1	TGTGCCAGCAGCCTGACAGCGGGGGGTCCTAATGAGCAGTTCTTC	CASSLTAGGPNEQFF
TRBJ2-4	13	few	-	TRBV12-5	TGTGCTAGTGGTTTGGGACCGGGGAACATTCAGTACTTC	CASGLGPGNIQYF
TRBJ2-3	16	many	-	TRBV27	TGTGCCAGCAGTTCCGGGAGGGGGCGTGGGACAGATACGCAGTATTTT	CASSSGRGRGTDTQYF
TRBJ2-2	13	many	-	TRBV7-3	TGTGCCAGCAGCCGCAGGGACACCGGGGAGCTGTTTTTT	CASSRRDTGELFF
TRBJ2-5	12	many	-	TRBV7-2	TGTGCCAGCAGCTCCTTTAGGGAGACCCAGTACTTC	CASSSFRETQYF
TRBJ2-1	15	many	-	TRBV7-2	TGTGCCAGCAGCTTAGCTGGGCACGCCTTCAATGAGCAGTTCTTC	CASSLAGHAFNEQFF
TRBJ2-1	14	many	-	TRBV11-2	TGTGCCAGCAGCTTCCAGGCCGTCTACAATGAGCAGTTCTTC	CASSFQAVYNEQFF
TRBJ2-4	19	many	TRBD2	TRBV7-2	TGTGCCAGCAGCTTAGTCGCTAGCGGGACGCATAAGGCCAAAAACATTCAGTACTTC	CASSLVASGTHKAKNIQYF
TRBJ2-1	13	many	-	TRBV12-5	TGTGCTAGTGGTTTGGTACTTTTTCAGGGGCAGTTCTTC	CASGLVLFQGQFF
TRBJ2-2	13	many	-	TRBV5-5	TGTGCCAGCAGCTTGTGGGTCTCCGGGGAGCTGTTTTTT	CASSLWVSGELFF
TRBJ1-6	14	many	-	TRBV5-4	TGTGCCAGCAGCTTGGGGACCTATAATTCACCCCTCCACTTT	CASSLGTYNSPLHF
TRBJ1-2	14	many	TRBD1	TRBV15	TGTGCCACCAGGAGGACAGGGGTCGACTATGGCTACACCTTC	CATRRTGVDYGYTF